What follows are 32 T cell receptor beta chains derived from one specimen sequenced in a study of CD8+ T cells in alopecia areata (dated 2018 in TCRdb). Library creation used the immunoSEQ multiplex PCR assay. RNA was extracted from all samples and reverse transcribed into cDNA, which served as template for TCR sequencing. TCRdb holds this immuneACCESS table with in-frame rearrangements only. Some clones are missing; in checked studies, unresolved V genes explain under half, and the rest has no known cause. Within this sample are about 110,000 clones, with roughly 64% of them counted one time only. Less than 25% of the sample goes to the ten largest clones. The sequenced sample consisted of CD8+ T cells sorted from blood. These receptors all stem from a human donor in good health.

The chain couples TRBV28 to TRBJ2-1, with D perhaps matching TRBD1 or TRBD2 (5 bases each). Germline V gene data show CDR1 as MDHEN and CDR2 as SYDVKM. There are 16 residues in the CDR3. V was pared by 3 bases and J by 5 bases, with 17 bases between. The CDR3 DNA reads TGTGCCAGCAGTTTTGTCTCGAGGGGCCGGGACAATGAGCAGTTCTTC. Translated: CASSFVSRGRDNEQFF.

Many counts were recorded for this clone. This chain links TRBV11-2 with TRBJ2-5; 7 positions agree with TRBD1. CDR3 size: 14 residues. Trimming cost V 5 bases and J 4 bases; bases outside gene matches: 7. Germline lookup yields CDR1 SGHAT and CDR2 FQNNGV. The CDR3 coding sequence is TGTGCCAGCAGCCGACGACAGGGCCCAGAGACCCAGTACTTC. Encoded protein: CASSRRQGPETQYF.

CDR3 nucleotides: TGCGCCAGCAGCTTGTCCAGGGGATCAGATACGCAGTATTTT. It is translated as CASSLSRGSDTQYF. The rearrangement joins TRBV5-1 to TRBJ2-3, with D perhaps TRBD1 (6 bases). The CDR3 contains 14 residues. V was shortened by 1 base and J by 4 bases, with 10 bases between the two germline ends. Looked up from germline, CDR1 is SGHRS and CDR2 is YFSETQ. Filled out from reference TRBV5-1 and TRBJ2-3, the complete variable domain reads KAGVTQTPRYLIKTRGQQVTLSCSPISGHRSVSWYQQTPGQGLQFLFEYFSETQRNKGNFPGRFSGRQFSNSRSEMNVSTLELGDSALYLCASSLSRGSDTQYFGPGTRLTVL.

The V and J genes are TRBV28 and TRBJ2-3, with 7 bases identical to TRBD1. Trimming took 5 bases from V and 2 from J; bases not matched to a gene: 7. The CDR3 loop spans 15 amino acids. Germline V gene data show CDR1 as MDHEN and CDR2 as SYDVKM. The CDR3 here is CASSPRTGLTDTQYF. The CDR3 DNA reads TGTGCCAGCAGTCCCCGGACAGGACTCACAGATACGCAGTATTTT.

The V gene is TRBV25-1, the J gene TRBJ1-5, with 7 bases fitting TRBD1. The CDR3 is 14 amino acids. Germline V gene lookup returns CDR1 MGHDK and CDR2 SYGVNS. The trim removed 4 bases at V and 7 bases at J, leaving 7 bases unmatched. In DNA form, the CDR3 reads TGTGCCAGCAGTGCGACAGGGTATGGACAGCCCCAGCATTTT. It specifies CASSATGYGQPQHF.

V usage is TRBV11-2 and J usage is TRBJ2-1; 14 bases line up with TRBD2. CDR3 length: 15 residues. J lost 6 bases, V lost 4 bases, and 2 bases had no gene match. Germline loops: CDR1 SGHAT, CDR2 FQNNGV. This chain's CDR3 is CASSYGLAGGNEQFF. As DNA, the CDR3 is TGTGCCAGCAGCTACGGACTAGCGGGGGGCAATGAGCAGTTCTTC.

About this clone itself: An end of the junction differs from the germline gene, which may be a read error. CDR3 sequence (DNA): TGCGCCAGCAGCAAAGAGGAGGGGCCGGATGAAAAACTGTTTTTT. Translated, it gives CASSKEEGPDEKLFF. J is TRBJ1-4 and V is TRBV4-3, with D maybe TRBD1 (5 bases). The CDR3 runs to 15 residues. Per the germline V gene, CDR1 is LGHNA and CDR2 is YSLEER.

V usage is TRBV29-1 and J usage is TRBJ2-3, with D perhaps TRBD1 or TRBD2 (5 bases each). Trimming took off 4 bases at V and 6 bases at J, with 5 bases between the two ends. The CDR3 is made up of 10 amino acids. The germline gives CDR1 SQVTM, CDR2 ANQGSEA. CDR3 sequence (DNA): TGCAGCGTTGGGGGGGATACGCAGTATTTT. This translates into CSVGGDTQYF.

This clone was observed a handful of times. The chain uses TRBV28 and TRBJ1-5, with D possibly being TRBD1 (6 bases). The CDR3 loop spans 16 amino acids. CDR1 and CDR2 (germline): MDHEN, SYDVKM. The ends were cut back, 3 bases at V and 2 bases at J, with 14 bases in the middle. The CDR3 region has the DNA TGTGCCAGCAGTTTGGCGCAGGCAGGGGGCAATCAGCCCCAGCATTTT. Translating it yields CASSLAQAGGNQPQHF. Full variable domain (missing parts from reference TRBV28 and TRBJ1-5): DVKVTQSSRYLVKRTGEKVFLECVQDMDHENMFWYRQDPGLGLRLIYFSYDVKMKEKGDIPEGYSVSREKKERFSLILESASTNQTSMYLCASSLAQAGGNQPQHFGDGTRLSIL.

As concerns this clone: Other DNA variants within this sample encode the same CDR3. For the CDR3, the DNA is TGCGCCAGCAGCCAGTCCGGGACAGGGGGATACGAGCAGTACTTC. As protein: CASSQSGTGGYEQYF. V and J are TRBV4-1 and TRBJ2-7; TRBD1 matches 11 bases. With 3 bases clipped from V and 4 bases from J, the junction kept 5 bases outside the gene matches. The CDR3 contains 15 residues. In germline, CDR1 is MGHRA, CDR2 YSYEKL.

This clone was found a few times. V usage is TRBV21-1 and J usage is TRBJ2-7. TRBV21-1 is a known pseudogene. CDR3 length equals 15 residues. CDR3 protein: CASSNDSGPDYEQYF. As DNA, the CDR3 is TGTGCCAGCAGCAACGACAGCGGTCCTGACTACGAGCAGTACTTC.

This clone has only a few counts. The J gene is TRBJ2-5, the V gene TRBV9, with D unresolved. Germline V gene lookup returns CDR1 SGDLS and CDR2 YYNGEE. CDR3 length: 14 amino acids. Trimming left V 0 bases short and J 3 bases short, with 9 bases between. For the CDR3, the DNA is TGTGCCAGCAGCGTAGGTGAGACAAAAGAGACCCAGTACTTC. This gives the protein CASSVGETKETQYF.

This chain connects TRBV9 to TRBJ1-2; D is uncertain. The CDR3 extends over 13 amino acids. Deletions cut 0 bases from V and 6 bases from J, with 9 bases between. Per germline, CDR1 SGDLS and CDR2 YYNGEE. Here the CDR3 reads CASSVDDAHGYTF. The CDR3, as DNA: TGTGCCAGCAGCGTAGATGACGCCCATGGCTACACCTTC.

This clone was seen ten or more times. The chain couples TRBV10-2 to TRBJ2-2, with D perhaps being TRBD1 or TRBD2 (5 bases each). The CDR3 runs 16 residues. Germline V gives CDR1 WSHSY, CDR2 SAAADI. Trimming pared 0 bases from V and 6 bases from J, leaving 14 bases between. Written as DNA, the CDR3 is TGCGCCAGCAGTGAGTCCGGGGCAGGGAGTCCCGGGGAGCTGTTTTTT. Its translation is CASSESGAGSPGELFF.

Only a few counts were recorded for this clone. This chain uses TRBV29-1 with TRBJ2-5, with 9 bases that match TRBD2. Germline V gives CDR1 SQVTM, CDR2 ANQGSEA. The ends lost 6 bases at V and 4 bases at J; junction bases unmatched: 15. The length of the CDR3 is 16 residues. DNA of the CDR3: TGCAGCGTCCATCTTCCCGTAGCGGGGGCGGGAGAGACCCAGTACTTC. Amino acids: CSVHLPVAGAGETQYF.

This clone occurred a few times. The chain links TRBV27 to TRBJ1-1; D remains ambiguous. Trimming removed 6 bases from V and 1 base from J, with 9 bases in between. The germline CDR1 and CDR2 sequences are MNHEY and SMNVEV (reference sequence). The CDR3 runs to 13 residues. The CDR3 bases are TGTGCCAGCAGCTTTCAGGAGAACACTGAAGCTTTCTTT. Its protein is CASSFQENTEAFF.

The chain links TRBV30 to TRBJ2-5; 11 bases map to TRBD1. The germline V gene has CDR1 GTSNPN and CDR2 SVGIG (reference sequence). The CDR3 sequence is 13 residues long. V lost 5 bases, J lost 5 bases, and 4 bases stayed unmatched. The CDR3 loop is CAWWTGGLETQYF. DNA for the CDR3: TGTGCCTGGTGGACAGGGGGCCTTGAGACCCAGTACTTC.

The chain recombines TRBV19 with TRBJ2-3; 10 nucleotides agree with TRBD1. This CDR3 is built from 16 residues. Germline CDR1 reads LNHDA; CDR2 reads SQIVND (reference sequence). The V segment lost 7 bases and the J segment 5 bases; nucleotides outside the gene matches: 12. CDR3 protein: CASKDMGTGEEDTQYF. The CDR3 nucleotides read TGTGCCAGTAAGGACATGGGGACAGGGGAGGAAGATACGCAGTATTTT. The full variable domain, its missing parts supplied by reference TRBV19 and TRBJ2-3, is DGGITQSPKYLFRKEGQNVTLSCEQNLNHDAMYWYRQDPGQGLRLIYYSQIVNDFQKGDIAEGYSVSREKKESFPLTVTSAQKNPTAFYLCASKDMGTGEEDTQYFGPGTRLTVL.

This clone was recorded once. The chain recombines TRBV4-1 with TRBJ1-2, with D tentatively TRBD1 (5 bases). The CDR3 is made up of 15 amino acids. V gave up 0 bases and J gave up 0 bases, with 8 bases separating them. Germline lookup yields CDR1 MGHRA and CDR2 YSYEKL. CDR3 loop: CASSQEPGPNYGYTF. CDR3 bases: TGCGCCAGCAGCCAAGAGCCAGGGCCTAACTATGGCTACACCTTC.

This sequence joins TRBV4-1 and TRBJ2-1; TRBD2 matches 13 bases. With 4 bases clipped from V and 0 bases from J, the junction kept 3 bases outside the gene matches. Per germline, CDR1 MGHRA and CDR2 YSYEKL. The CDR3 runs 17 residues. Written as DNA, the CDR3 is TGCGCCAGCAGCCCGACTAGCGGGGGGACCTCCTACAATGAGCAGTTCTTC. Residues: CASSPTSGGTSYNEQFF.

The J gene is TRBJ1-2, the V gene TRBV29-1; D is ambiguous. CDR1 SQVTM and CDR2 ANQGSEA come from the germline V gene. V was clipped by 1 base and J by 8 bases, with 14 bases between them. This CDR3 contains 13 residues. CDR3 amino acids: CSVEANGRWGYTF. Here the CDR3 DNA reads TGCAGCGTTGAAGCAAATGGGCGTTGGGGCTACACCTTC.

This clone was seen a few times. The V gene is TRBV4-3, the J gene TRBJ2-1; D is unresolved. This CDR3 contains 16 residues. V lost 0 bases to trimming and J lost 2 bases, with 11 bases between them. Germline CDR1 LGHNA, CDR2 YSLEER. The CDR3 coding sequence is TGCGCCAGCAGCCAAGATGGTAGAGACACCTACAATGAGCAGTTCTTC. Translated, it gives CASSQDGRDTYNEQFF.

J is TRBJ1-5 and V is TRBV15; D unresolved. Trimming left V 5 bases short and J 3 bases short, with 11 bases between. The germline V gene has CDR1 LNHNV and CDR2 YYDKDF (reference sequence). The length of the CDR3 is 14 residues. CDR3 nucleotides: TGTGCCACCAGCGGGCAGGCCAACAATCAGCCCCAGCATTTT. This codes for CATSGQANNQPQHF.

The V call is TRBV5-1, the J call TRBJ2-7; TRBD1 matches at 7 bases. The CDR3 covers 15 residues. The germline V gene has CDR1 SGHRS and CDR2 YFSETQ. V lost 1 base to trimming and J lost 6 bases; unmatched junction nucleotides: 10. CDR3 amino acids: CASSLSEGAQFEQYF. CDR3 DNA sequence: TGCGCCAGCAGCTTGTCAGAGGGGGCGCAGTTCGAGCAGTACTTC.

A single count supports this clone. The chain has TRBV30 and TRBJ1-2; D is uncertain. There are 15 residues in the CDR3. Trimming pared 0 bases from V and 4 bases from J, leaving 15 bases between. CDR1 is GTSNPN and CDR2 is SVGIG in the germline V gene (reference sequence). This chain's CDR3 is CAWSVHQAITYGYTF. The DNA for the CDR3 is TGTGCCTGGAGTGTACATCAGGCCATTACCTATGGCTACACCTTC.

This chain joins TRBV13 and TRBJ2-5, with TRBD1 matching over 9 bases. This CDR3 spans 16 amino acids. The germline gives CDR1 PRHDT, CDR2 FYEKMQ (reference sequence). The trim removed 5 bases at V and 5 bases at J, leaving 12 bases unmatched. CDR3 in DNA: TGTGCCAGCAGCCTGACCGGACAGGGGTACGGGGAGACCCAGTACTTC. It specifies CASSLTGQGYGETQYF.

The rearrangement uses TRBV4-1 and TRBJ1-5; D gene ambiguous. This CDR3 region has 15 residues. The ends were cut back, 4 bases at V and 5 bases at J, with 15 bases in the middle. CDR1 is MGHRA, CDR2 YSYEKL, per germline. The CDR3 DNA reads TGCGCCAGCAGCCTAGAGGGCCTAGCACATCAGCCCCAGCATTTT. Translating it yields CASSLEGLAHQPQHF.

This rearrangement joins TRBV6-6 to TRBJ1-2, with TRBD1 identical over 7 bases. CDR1 and CDR2 from the germline V gene are MNHNY and SVGAGI (reference sequence). Trimming at V came to 0 bases and at J to 5 bases, leaving 6 bases not matched to a gene. This CDR3 region has 15 residues. The CDR3 loop is CASSYSKTGSYGYTF. The CDR3 DNA reads as TGTGCCAGCAGTTACTCGAAGACAGGGTCATATGGCTACACCTTC.

The rearrangement uses TRBV5-1 and TRBJ2-3; D may be TRBD2 (7 bases). Germline CDR1 SGHRS, CDR2 YFSETQ. The CDR3 has 15 residues. V was pared by 9 bases and J by 1 base, with 18 bases between. Here the CDR3 reads CANGGHPSCTDTQYF. CDR3 coding DNA: TGCGCCAACGGGGGGCATCCTAGTTGCACAGATACGCAGTATTTT.

This chain uses TRBV30 with TRBJ1-5, with 7 bases lining up with TRBD1. The V gene end was trimmed by 1 base and the J gene end by 4 bases; junction bases not matched to a gene: 13. In germline, CDR1 is GTSNPN, CDR2 SVGIG (reference sequence). The CDR3 runs 17 residues. The CDR3: CAWSDGAGGSYNQPQHF. DNA of the CDR3: TGTGCCTGGAGTGACGGGGCAGGGGGTTCCTATAATCAGCCCCAGCATTTT.

The rearrangement uses TRBV7-2 and TRBJ2-7; D perhaps matches TRBD1 (8 bases). The CDR3 contains 14 residues. The germline V gene has CDR1 SGHTA and CDR2 FQGNSA. Trimming left V 3 bases short and J 5 bases short, with 14 bases between. CDR3 DNA: TGTGCCAGCAGCTTGACAGGGGCGGGGGACGAGCAGTACTTC. Translation gives CASSLTGAGDEQYF.

The chain has TRBV4-2 and TRBJ1-1, with TRBD1 matching over 8 bases. V was pared by 6 bases and J by 5 bases, with 8 bases of the junction left unmatched. The germline V gene has CDR1 LGHNA and CDR2 YNFKEQ. The CDR3 runs to 14 residues. The CDR3 loop reads CASRGRQGYTEAFF. CDR3 DNA sequence: TGTGCCAGCAGGGGCAGACAGGGGTATACTGAAGCTTTCTTT.